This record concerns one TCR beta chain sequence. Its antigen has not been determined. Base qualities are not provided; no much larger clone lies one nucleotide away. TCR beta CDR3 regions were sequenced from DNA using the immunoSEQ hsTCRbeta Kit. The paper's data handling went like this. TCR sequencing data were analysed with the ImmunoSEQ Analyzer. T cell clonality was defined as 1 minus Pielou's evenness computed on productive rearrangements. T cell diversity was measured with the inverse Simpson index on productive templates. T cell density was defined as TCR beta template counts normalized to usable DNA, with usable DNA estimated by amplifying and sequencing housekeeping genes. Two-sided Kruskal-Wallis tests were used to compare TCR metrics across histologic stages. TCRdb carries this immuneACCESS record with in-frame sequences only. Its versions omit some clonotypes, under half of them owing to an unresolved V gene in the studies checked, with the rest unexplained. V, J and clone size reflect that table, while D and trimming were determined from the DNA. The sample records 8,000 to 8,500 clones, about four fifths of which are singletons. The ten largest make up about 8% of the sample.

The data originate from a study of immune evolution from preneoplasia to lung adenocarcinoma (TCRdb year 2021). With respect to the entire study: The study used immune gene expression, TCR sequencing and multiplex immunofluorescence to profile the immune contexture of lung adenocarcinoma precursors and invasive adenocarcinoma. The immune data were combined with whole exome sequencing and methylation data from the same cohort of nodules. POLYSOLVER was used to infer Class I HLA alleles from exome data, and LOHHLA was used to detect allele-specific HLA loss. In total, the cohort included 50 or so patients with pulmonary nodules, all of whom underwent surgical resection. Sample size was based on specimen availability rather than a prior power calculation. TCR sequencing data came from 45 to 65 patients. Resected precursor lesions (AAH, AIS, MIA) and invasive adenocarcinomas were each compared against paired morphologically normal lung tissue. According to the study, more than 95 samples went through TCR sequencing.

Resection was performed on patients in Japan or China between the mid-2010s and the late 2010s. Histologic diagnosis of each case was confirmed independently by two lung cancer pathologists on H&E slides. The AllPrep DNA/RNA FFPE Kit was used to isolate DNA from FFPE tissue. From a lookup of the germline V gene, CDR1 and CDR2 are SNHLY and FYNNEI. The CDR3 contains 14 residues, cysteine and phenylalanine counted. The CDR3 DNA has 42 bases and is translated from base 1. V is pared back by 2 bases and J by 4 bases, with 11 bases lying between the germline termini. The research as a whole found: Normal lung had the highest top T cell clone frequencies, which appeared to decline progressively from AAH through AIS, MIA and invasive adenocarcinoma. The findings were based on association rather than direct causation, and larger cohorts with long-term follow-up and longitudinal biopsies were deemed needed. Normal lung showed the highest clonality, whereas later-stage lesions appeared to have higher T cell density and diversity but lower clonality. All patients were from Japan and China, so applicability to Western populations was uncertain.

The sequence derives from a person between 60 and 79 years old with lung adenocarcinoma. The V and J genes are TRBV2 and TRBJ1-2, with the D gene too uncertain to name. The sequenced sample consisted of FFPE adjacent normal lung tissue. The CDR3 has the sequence CASSESQAGYGYTF. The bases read TGTGCCAGCAGTGAATCTCAAGCGGGCTATGGCTACACCTTC. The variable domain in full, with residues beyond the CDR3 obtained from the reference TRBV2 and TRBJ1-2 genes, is EPEVTQTPSHQVTQMGQEVILRCVPISNHLYFYWYRQILGQKVEFLVSFYNNEISEKSEIFDDQFSVERPDGSNFTLKIRSTKLEDSAMYFCASSESQAGYGYTFGSGTRLTVV.